This T cell receptor (beta chain) appears in the sequencing data of a study of cytomegalovirus exposure and HLA in healthy donors. Study outcomes and limitations: A few chains tied to CMV proved CMV antigen-specific in vitro.

Regarding this clone: The antigen is unknown. The junction does not match germline at one end; this may be a read error.

CDR1 and CDR2 (germline): SEHNR, FQNEAQ (reference sequence). The CDR3 loop spans 16 amino acids. PCR amplification relied on 60 Vbeta primers (plus 13 Jbeta primers). Some clones are missing from TCRdb's copy, which holds only in-frame ones; the method was immunoSEQ multiplex PCR. The record lists tens of thousands of clones, of which the ten most abundant hold 3% to 4%. Sequenced sample: PBMCs. The receptor comes from a man aged 35 to 55 in good health and CMV-seronegative. V gene TRBV7-9 combines with J gene TRBJ1-2; the match to TRBD1 covers 7 bases. CDR3 sequence reads: CASSLVRAGGNNGYTF. CDR3 coding DNA: TGTGCCAGCAGCTTAGTTCGTGCAGGGGGTAACAATGGCTACACCTTC.